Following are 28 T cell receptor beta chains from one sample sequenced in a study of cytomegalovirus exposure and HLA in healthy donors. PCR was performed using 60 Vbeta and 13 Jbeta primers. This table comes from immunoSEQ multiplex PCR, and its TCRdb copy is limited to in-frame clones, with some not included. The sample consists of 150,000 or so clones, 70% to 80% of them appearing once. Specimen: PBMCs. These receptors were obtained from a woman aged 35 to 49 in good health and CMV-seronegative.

The CDR3 DNA is TGTGCCACACACTCCGGGGTTAGCAATCAGCCCCAGCATTTT. Its protein product is CATHSGVSNQPQHF. The rearrangement links TRBV10-3 to TRBJ1-5; no reliable D call. CDR3 length: 14 residues. The germline V gene encodes CDR1 ENHRY and CDR2 SYGVKD. The ends were cut back, 10 bases at V and 0 bases at J, with 13 bases in the middle.

CDR3 region: CASSKSLTGALSYEQYF. CDR3 sequence (DNA): TGTGCCAGCAGTAAGAGCCTCACAGGGGCCCTCTCCTACGAGCAGTACTTC. This chain joins TRBV28 and TRBJ2-7; 7 bases are shared with TRBD1. The CDR3 has 17 residues. Germline CDR1 is MDHEN and CDR2 is SYDVKM. Trimming at V came to 5 bases and at J to 0 bases, leaving 13 bases not matched to a gene.

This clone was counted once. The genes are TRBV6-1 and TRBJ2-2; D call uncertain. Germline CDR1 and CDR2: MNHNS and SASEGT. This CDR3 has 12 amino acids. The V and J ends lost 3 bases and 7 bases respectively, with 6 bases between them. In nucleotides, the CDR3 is TGTGCCAGCAGTGATGCAGGCGGGGAGCTGTTTTTT. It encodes CASSDAGGELFF.

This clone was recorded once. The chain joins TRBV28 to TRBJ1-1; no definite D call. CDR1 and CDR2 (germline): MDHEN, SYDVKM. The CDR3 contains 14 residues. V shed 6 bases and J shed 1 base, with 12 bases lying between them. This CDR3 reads CASRGGGENTEAFF. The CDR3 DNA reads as TGTGCCAGCAGGGGAGGAGGTGAGAACACTGAAGCTTTCTTT.

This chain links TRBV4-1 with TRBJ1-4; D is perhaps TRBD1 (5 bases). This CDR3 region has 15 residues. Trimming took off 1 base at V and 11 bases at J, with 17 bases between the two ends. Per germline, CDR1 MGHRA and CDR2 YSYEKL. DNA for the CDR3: TGCGCCAGCAGCCAAGGGTTTCAGGGTGCAGCTAAACTGTTTTTT. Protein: CASSQGFQGAAKLFF.

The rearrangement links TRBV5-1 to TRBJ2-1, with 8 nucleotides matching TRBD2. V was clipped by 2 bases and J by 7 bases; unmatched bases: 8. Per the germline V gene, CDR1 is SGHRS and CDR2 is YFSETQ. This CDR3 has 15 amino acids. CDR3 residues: CASSLSSGTGNEQFF. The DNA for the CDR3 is TGCGCCAGCAGCTTAAGTAGCGGGACGGGGAATGAGCAGTTCTTC.

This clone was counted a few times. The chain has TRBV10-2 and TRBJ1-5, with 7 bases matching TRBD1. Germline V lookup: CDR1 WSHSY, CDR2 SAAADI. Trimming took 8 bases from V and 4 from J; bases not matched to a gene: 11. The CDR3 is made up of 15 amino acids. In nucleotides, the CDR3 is TGCGCCAGCTCTACTGGGCAGGGACAGAATCAGCCCCAGCATTTT. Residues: CASSTGQGQNQPQHF.

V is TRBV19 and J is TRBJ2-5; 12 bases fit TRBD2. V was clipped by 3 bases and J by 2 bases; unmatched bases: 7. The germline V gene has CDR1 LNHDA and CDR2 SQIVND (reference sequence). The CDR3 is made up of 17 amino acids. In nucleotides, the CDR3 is TGTGCCAGTAGTATCCTCCTAGCGGGGGGGATGCAAGAGACCCAGTACTTC. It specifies CASSILLAGGMQETQYF.

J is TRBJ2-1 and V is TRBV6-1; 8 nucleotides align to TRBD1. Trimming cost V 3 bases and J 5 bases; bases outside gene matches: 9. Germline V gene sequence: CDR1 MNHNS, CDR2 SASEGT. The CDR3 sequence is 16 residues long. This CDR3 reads CASSEYRTGLDNEQFF. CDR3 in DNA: TGTGCCAGCAGTGAGTATCGGACAGGGTTGGACAATGAGCAGTTCTTC.

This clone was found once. CDR3 amino acids: CASSLDRETSPNTGELFF. DNA of the CDR3: TGCGCCAGCAGCTTGGATAGAGAGACTTCCCCGAACACCGGGGAGCTGTTTTTT. This sequence joins TRBV5-1 and TRBJ2-2; D is ambiguous. With 0 bases removed from V and 0 bases from J, the gap between germline ends came to 15 bases. The germline V gene encodes CDR1 SGHRS and CDR2 YFSETQ. The CDR3 extends over 18 amino acids.

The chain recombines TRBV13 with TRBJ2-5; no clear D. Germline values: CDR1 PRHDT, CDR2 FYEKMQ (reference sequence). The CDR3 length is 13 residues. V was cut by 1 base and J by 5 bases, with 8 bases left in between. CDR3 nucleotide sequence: TGTGCCAGCAGCTTAGTGAACTTCGAGACCCAGTACTTC. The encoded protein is CASSLVNFETQYF.

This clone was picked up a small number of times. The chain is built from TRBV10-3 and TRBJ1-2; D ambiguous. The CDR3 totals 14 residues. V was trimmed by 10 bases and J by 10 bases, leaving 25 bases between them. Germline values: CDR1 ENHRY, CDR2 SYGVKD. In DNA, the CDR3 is TGTGCCACCCTACTGGGCCCCTCTCAGAGGGACTACACCTTC. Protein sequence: CATLLGPSQRDYTF.

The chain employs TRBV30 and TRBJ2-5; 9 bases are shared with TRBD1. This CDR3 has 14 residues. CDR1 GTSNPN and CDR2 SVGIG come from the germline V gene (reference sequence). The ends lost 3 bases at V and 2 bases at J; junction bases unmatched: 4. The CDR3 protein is CAWRDRGLQETQYF. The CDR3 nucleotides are TGTGCCTGGAGGGACAGGGGTCTTCAAGAGACCCAGTACTTC.

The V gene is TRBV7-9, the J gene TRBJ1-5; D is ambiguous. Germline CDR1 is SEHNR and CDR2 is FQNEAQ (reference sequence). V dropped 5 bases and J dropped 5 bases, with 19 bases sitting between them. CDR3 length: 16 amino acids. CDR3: CASSLWVGSGHQPQHF. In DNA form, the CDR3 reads TGTGCCAGCAGCCTGTGGGTGGGGAGCGGGCATCAGCCCCAGCATTTT.

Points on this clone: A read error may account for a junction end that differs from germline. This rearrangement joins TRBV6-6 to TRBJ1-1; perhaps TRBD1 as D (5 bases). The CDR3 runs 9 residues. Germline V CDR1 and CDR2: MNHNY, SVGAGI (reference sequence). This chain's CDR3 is CCAGAEAFF. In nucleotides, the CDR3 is TGCTGCGCGGGGGCTGAAGCTTTCTTT.

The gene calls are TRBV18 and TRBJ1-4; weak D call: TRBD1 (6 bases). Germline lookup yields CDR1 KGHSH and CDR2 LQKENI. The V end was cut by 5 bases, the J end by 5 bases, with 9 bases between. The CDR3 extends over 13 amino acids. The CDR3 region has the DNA TGTGCCAGCTCATCAGACAGGAATGAAAAACTGTTTTTT. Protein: CASSSDRNEKLFF.

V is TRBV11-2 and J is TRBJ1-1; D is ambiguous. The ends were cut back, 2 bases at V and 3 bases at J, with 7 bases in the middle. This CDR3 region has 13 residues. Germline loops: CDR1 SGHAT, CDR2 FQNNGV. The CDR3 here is CASSLSSYTEAFF. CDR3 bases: TGTGCCAGCAGCTTAAGCTCTTACACTGAAGCTTTCTTT.

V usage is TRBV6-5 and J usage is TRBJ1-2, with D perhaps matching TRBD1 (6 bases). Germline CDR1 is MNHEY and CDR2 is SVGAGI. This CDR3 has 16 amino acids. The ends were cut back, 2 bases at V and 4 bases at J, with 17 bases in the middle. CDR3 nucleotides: TGTGCCAGCAGTTACGCGGGGGCCGGGGCCCTCTATGGCTACACCTTC. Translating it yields CASSYAGAGALYGYTF.

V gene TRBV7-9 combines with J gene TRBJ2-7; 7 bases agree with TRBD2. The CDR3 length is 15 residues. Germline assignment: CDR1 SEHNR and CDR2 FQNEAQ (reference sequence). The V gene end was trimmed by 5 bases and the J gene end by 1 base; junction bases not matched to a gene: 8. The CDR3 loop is CASSHAGVVSYEQYF. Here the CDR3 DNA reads TGTGCCAGCAGCCACGCGGGGGTTGTATCCTACGAGCAGTACTTC.

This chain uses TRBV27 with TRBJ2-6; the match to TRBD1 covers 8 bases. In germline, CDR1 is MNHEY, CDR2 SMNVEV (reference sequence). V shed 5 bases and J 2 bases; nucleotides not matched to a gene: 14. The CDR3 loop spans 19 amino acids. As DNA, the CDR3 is TGTGCCAGCAGTCCTCTCCGGGACAGGCCCTTCCCTGGGGCCAACGTCCTGACTTTC. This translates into CASSPLRDRPFPGANVLTF.

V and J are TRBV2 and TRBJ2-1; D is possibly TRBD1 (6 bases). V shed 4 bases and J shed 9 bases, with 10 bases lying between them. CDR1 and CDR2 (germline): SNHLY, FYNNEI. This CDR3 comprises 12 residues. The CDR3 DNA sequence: TGTGCCAGCAGTGGACAGGCGGGTGAGCAGTTCTTC. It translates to CASSGQAGEQFF.

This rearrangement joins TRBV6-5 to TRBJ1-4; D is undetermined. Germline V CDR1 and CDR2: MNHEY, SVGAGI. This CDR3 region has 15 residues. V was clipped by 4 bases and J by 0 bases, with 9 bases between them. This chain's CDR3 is CASSSKRATNEKLFF. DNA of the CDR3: TGTGCCAGCAGTTCGAAGAGGGCAACTAATGAAAAACTGTTTTTT.

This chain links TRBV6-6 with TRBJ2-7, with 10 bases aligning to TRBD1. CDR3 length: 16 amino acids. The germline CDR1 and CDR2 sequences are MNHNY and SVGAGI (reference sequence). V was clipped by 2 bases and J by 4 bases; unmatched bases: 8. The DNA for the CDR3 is TGTGCCAGCAGTTACCCCCGACAGGGGGCGGGTTACGAGCAGTACTTC. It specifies CASSYPRQGAGYEQYF.

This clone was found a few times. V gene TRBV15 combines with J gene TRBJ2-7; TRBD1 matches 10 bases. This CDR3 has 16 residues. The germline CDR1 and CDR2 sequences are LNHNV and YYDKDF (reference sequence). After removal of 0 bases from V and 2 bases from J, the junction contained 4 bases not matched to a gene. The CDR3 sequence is CATSRDRDRGAYEQYF. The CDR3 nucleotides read TGTGCCACCAGCAGAGATAGGGACAGGGGTGCCTACGAGCAGTACTTC.

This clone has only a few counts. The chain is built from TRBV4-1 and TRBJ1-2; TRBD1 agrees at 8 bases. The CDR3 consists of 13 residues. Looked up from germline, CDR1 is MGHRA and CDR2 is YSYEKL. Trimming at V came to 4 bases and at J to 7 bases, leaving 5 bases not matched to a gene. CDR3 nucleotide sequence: TGCGCCAGCAGCCTACAGGGGGACCGTGGCTACACCTTC. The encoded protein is CASSLQGDRGYTF.

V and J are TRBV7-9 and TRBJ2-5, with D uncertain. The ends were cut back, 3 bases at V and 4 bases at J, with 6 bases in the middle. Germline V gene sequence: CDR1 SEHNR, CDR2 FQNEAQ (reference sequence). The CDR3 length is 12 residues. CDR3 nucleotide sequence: TGTGCCAGCAGCTTCACGGGAGAGACCCAGTACTTC. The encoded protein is CASSFTGETQYF.

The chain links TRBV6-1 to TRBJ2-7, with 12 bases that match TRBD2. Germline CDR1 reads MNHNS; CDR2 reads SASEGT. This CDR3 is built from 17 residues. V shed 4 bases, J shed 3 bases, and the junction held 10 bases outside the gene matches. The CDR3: CASSGIPGLAGVYEQYF. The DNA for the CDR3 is TGTGCCAGCAGTGGTATACCGGGACTAGCGGGCGTCTACGAGCAGTACTTC.

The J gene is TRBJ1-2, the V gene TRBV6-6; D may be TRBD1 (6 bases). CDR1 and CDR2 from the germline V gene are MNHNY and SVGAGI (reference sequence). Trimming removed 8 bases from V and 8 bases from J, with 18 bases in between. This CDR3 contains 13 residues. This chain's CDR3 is CASSSQGTEGYTF. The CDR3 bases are TGTGCCAGCTCATCACAGGGTACGGAGGGCTACACCTTC.